A single TCR beta chain is shown here with its context. This record belongs to a study of T cells after yellow fever vaccination. Germline trimming cut 3 bases from V and 4 bases from J; bases unmatched to any gene: 6. Looked up from germline, CDR1 is SGDLS and CDR2 is YYNGEE. The CDR3 totals 15 residues. TCRdb re-called the 5' RACE reads through MiXCR, storing one row per CDR3 protein. This repertoire shows some 420,000 distinct CDR3 sequences, 18% found once; its top ten account for 18%. The sample here was PBMCs, taken before the yellow fever booster vaccination. The J gene is TRBJ2-2, the V gene TRBV9; 7 nucleotides match TRBD2. The clonotype was recovered from a man between 18 and 35 years old who received the YFV17D yellow fever vaccine. Here the CDR3 DNA reads TGTGCCAGCAGCGCGGGGGGTACTACCACCGGGGAGCTGTTTTTT. Its protein product is CASSAGGTTTGELFF. Full variable domain (rest looked up from reference TRBV9 and TRBJ2-2): DSGVTQTPKHLITATGQRVTLRCSPRSGDLSVYWYQQSLDQGLQFLIQYYNGEERAKGNILERFSAQQFPDLHSELNLSSLELGDSALYFCASSAGGTTTGELFFGEGSRLTVL.